This entry lists 28 T cell receptor beta chains sequenced from one sample in a study of long-term antiretroviral therapy in people with HIV. With survey level as its setting, the immunoSEQ assay was v3.0. Assay used: immunoSEQ multiplex PCR; TCRdb lists only in-frame clones, some missing. The data contain about 22,000 clones, under 90% of them singletons. Sequenced here: unsorted PBMCs, sampled 1.8 years before starting antiretroviral therapy. These receptors were collected from a woman aged 25 to 39 with HIV.

Turning to this clone: Different DNA sequences within this sample yield the same CDR3. The chain joins TRBV5-6 to TRBJ1-2; D gene uncertain. The CDR3 totals 15 residues. CDR1 is SGHDT, CDR2 YYEEEE, per germline. The V gene lost 8 bases and the J gene lost 0 bases, with 17 bases spanning the gap. Here the CDR3 DNA reads TGTGCCAGTAGCCTGGAATTCAGTGCTAACTATGGCTACACCTTC. Residues: CASSLEFSANYGYTF.

The rearrangement joins TRBV4-1 to TRBJ2-7; the match to TRBD1 covers 7 bases. From germline, CDR1 is MGHRA and CDR2 YSYEKL. Trimming took 4 bases from V and 4 from J; bases not matched to a gene: 10. CDR3 length: 15 residues. The CDR3 nucleotides are TGCGCCAGCAGCCTGGACAGGCTACAAACATACGAGCAGTACGTC. Protein sequence: CASSLDRLQTYEQYV.

The chain is built from TRBV2 and TRBJ1-1, with 7 bases fitting TRBD1. J lost 7 bases, V lost 6 bases, and 5 bases had no gene match. Germline CDR1 and CDR2: SNHLY and FYNNEI. The CDR3 totals 12 residues. CDR3 bases: TGTGCCAGCAGGGCAGGGGGTGTTGAAGCTTTCTTT. It codes for CASRAGGVEAFF. Full variable domain (missing parts from reference TRBV2 and TRBJ1-1): EPEVTQTPSHQVTQMGQEVILRCVPISNHLYFYWYRQILGQKVEFLVSFYNNEISEKSEIFDDQFSVERPDGSNFTLKIRSTKLEDSAMYFCASRAGGVEAFFGQGTRLTVV.

A single count supports this clone. The rearrangement uses TRBV19 and TRBJ1-1, with 9 bases identical to TRBD1. This CDR3 comprises 15 residues. Germline-derived CDR1 and CDR2 are LNHDA and SQIVND (reference sequence). Trimming removed 10 bases from V and 1 base from J; junction bases left unmatched: 10. The CDR3 spells CATAASDRGNTEAFF. The CDR3 DNA is TGTGCCACCGCCGCCTCGGACAGGGGGAACACTGAAGCTTTCTTT.

J is TRBJ1-3 and V is TRBV12-5; perhaps TRBD1 as D (5 bases). The germline gives CDR1 LGHNT, CDR2 FRNRAP. V was pared by 7 bases and J by 8 bases, with 21 bases between. This CDR3 comprises 15 residues. This chain's CDR3 is CASARVGNGGDTIYF. The DNA of the CDR3 is TGTGCTAGTGCCCGCGTCGGAAACGGGGGGGACACCATATATTTT.

The V call is TRBV4-2, the J call TRBJ2-7, with D tentatively TRBD2 (7 bases). This CDR3 region has 14 residues. Germline V gene lookup returns CDR1 LGHNA and CDR2 YNFKEQ. Deletions cut 3 bases from V and 3 bases from J, with 12 bases between. CDR3 nucleotides: TGTGCCAGCAGCCAGGGGGGGGGCCACTACGAGCAGTACGTC. Encoded protein: CASSQGGGHYEQYV.

The chain recombines TRBV19 with TRBJ2-4; D is perhaps TRBD2 (7 bases). Trimming removed 6 bases at V and 5 bases at J, with 26 bases between. The CDR3 contains 18 residues. Per germline, CDR1 LNHDA and CDR2 SQIVND (reference sequence). The CDR3 region has the DNA TGTGCCAGTAGCTCTCACCCCGGGGGGCGCGGGTTTGAAAACATTCAGTACTTC. It encodes CASSSHPGGRGFENIQYF. Filled out from reference TRBV19 and TRBJ2-4, the complete variable domain reads DGGITQSPKYLFRKEGQNVTLSCEQNLNHDAMYWYRQDPGQGLRLIYYSQIVNDFQKGDIAEGYSVSREKKESFPLTVTSAQKNPTAFYLCASSSHPGGRGFENIQYFGAGTRLSVL.

The chain combines TRBV7-9 with TRBJ2-4, with 7 positions matching TRBD2. The J segment lost 4 bases and the V segment lost 5 bases, leaving 11 bases of the junction unmatched. In germline, CDR1 is SEHNR, CDR2 FQNEAQ (reference sequence). The CDR3 is made up of 16 amino acids. The CDR3, as DNA: TGTGCCAGCAGCCCCCTATTTCTAGCGGATAAAAACATTCAGTACTTC. Its protein product is CASSPLFLADKNIQYF.

The chain has TRBV2 and TRBJ1-1, with unresolved D. Germline assignment: CDR1 SNHLY and CDR2 FYNNEI. The CDR3 totals 14 residues. V lost 6 bases and J 1 base, leaving 12 bases between the germline ends. The CDR3 DNA is TGTGCCAGCAGCTATAAATGGGGGAACACTGAAGCTTTCTTT. Translating it yields CASSYKWGNTEAFF.

CDR3 region: CASSQKEGPSGGAKASSEQFF. The CDR3 nucleotides read TGTGCCAGCAGCCAAAAGGAGGGTCCTAGCGGGGGGGCTAAAGCTTCCAGTGAGCAGTTCTTC. This chain joins TRBV14 and TRBJ2-1; TRBD2 matches 12 bases. CDR1 and CDR2 from the germline V gene are SGHDN and FVKESK. J lost 9 bases, V lost 2 bases, and 23 bases had no gene match. The CDR3 totals 21 residues.

The rearrangement links TRBV18 to TRBJ2-3, with 9 positions matching TRBD1. CDR1 KGHSH and CDR2 LQKENI come from the germline V gene. J gave up 1 base and V 4 bases, and 12 bases lay outside the gene matches. CDR3 length: 18 residues. The CDR3 bases are TGTGCCAGCTCACGATGGGCTGGACAGGGGTCGGGCACAGATACGCAGTATTTT. This gives the protein CASSRWAGQGSGTDTQYF.

This clone showed up just once. The chain has TRBV29-1 and TRBJ2-7, with 10 bases identical to TRBD2. V was clipped by 5 bases and J by 0 bases; unmatched bases: 1. The germline V gene encodes CDR1 SQVTM and CDR2 ANQGSEA. This CDR3 is built from 13 residues. CDR3: CSVSGGVSYEQYF. CDR3 coding DNA: TGCAGCGTTAGCGGGGGGGTCTCCTACGAGCAGTACTTC.

The V gene is TRBV6-5, the J gene TRBJ1-1, with 7 nucleotides matching TRBD1. Looked up from germline, CDR1 is MNHEY and CDR2 is SVGAGI. The CDR3 is 13 amino acids. After removal of 6 bases from V and 7 bases from J, the junction contained 8 bases not matched to a gene. CDR3 coding DNA: TGTGCCAGCAGCTCGGAGACAGGGTTTGAAGCTTTCTTT. This sequence encodes CASSSETGFEAFF.

The chain joins TRBV18 to TRBJ1-2; D perhaps matches TRBD1 (6 bases). The CDR3 consists of 16 residues. Trimming stripped 3 bases from V and 2 bases from J, with 16 bases between. Germline loops: CDR1 KGHSH, CDR2 LQKENI. The CDR3 here is CASSPYGTGQNYGYTF. DNA for the CDR3: TGTGCCAGCTCACCTTACGGTACAGGGCAGAACTATGGCTACACCTTC.

The CDR3 bases are TGTGCCAGCAGTGGAAGGAACACTGAAGCTTTCTTT. It specifies CASSGRNTEAFF. The rearrangement joins TRBV27 to TRBJ1-1; D is undetermined. Per the germline V gene, CDR1 is MNHEY and CDR2 is SMNVEV (reference sequence). Between the trimmed V and J ends, which lost 5 bases and 1 base, there was a span of 5 bases. The CDR3 totals 12 residues.

The chain couples TRBV10-2 to TRBJ2-7; 8 bases align to TRBD2. There are 14 residues in the CDR3. CDR1 WSHSY and CDR2 SAAADI come from the germline V gene. J lost 0 bases, V lost 7 bases, and 5 bases had no gene match. For the CDR3, the DNA is TGCGCCAGCAAGAGCGGGGGAAGCTCCTACGAGCAGTACGTC. This codes for CASKSGGSSYEQYV.

The gene calls are TRBV4-1 and TRBJ2-2; D is possibly TRBD1 (6 bases). V shed 0 bases and J shed 5 bases, with 7 bases lying between them. The germline gives CDR1 MGHRA, CDR2 YSYEKL. CDR3 length equals 14 residues. The CDR3 here is CASSQDRGTGELFF. In DNA, the CDR3 is TGCGCCAGCAGCCAAGATAGGGGGACCGGGGAGCTGTTTTTT.

The chain joins TRBV30 to TRBJ1-3; D might be TRBD1 (6 bases). Germline CDR1 GTSNPN, CDR2 SVGIG (reference sequence). This CDR3 is built from 12 residues. Deletions cut 3 bases from V and 4 bases from J, with 7 bases between. CDR3 nucleotides: TGTGCCTGGAGGACAGGCGGAAACACCATATATTTT. Its protein is CAWRTGGNTIYF.

The genes are TRBV11-2 and TRBJ2-1; D is ambiguous. Germline V lookup: CDR1 SGHAT, CDR2 FQNNGV. Trimming stripped 5 bases from V and 15 bases from J, with 17 bases between. CDR3 length: 12 residues. The CDR3 bases are TGTGCCAGCAGCCCGCTCGGACGGTATTTGTTCTTC. It is translated as CASSPLGRYLFF.

V is TRBV2 and J is TRBJ1-1, with TRBD1 matching 7 bases. Per the germline V gene, CDR1 is SNHLY and CDR2 is FYNNEI. J was trimmed by 5 bases and V by 4 bases; bases with no gene match: 4. This CDR3 is built from 13 residues. This CDR3 is CASSGTGRTEAFF. Written as DNA, the CDR3 is TGTGCCAGCAGTGGGACAGGTCGAACTGAAGCTTTCTTT. Combining the CDR3 with reference TRBV2 and TRBJ1-1 gives the whole variable domain EPEVTQTPSHQVTQMGQEVILRCVPISNHLYFYWYRQILGQKVEFLVSFYNNEISEKSEIFDDQFSVERPDGSNFTLKIRSTKLEDSAMYFCASSGTGRTEAFFGQGTRLTVV.

The gene calls are TRBV6-5 and TRBJ2-2; tentative D call: TRBD2 (5 bases). The V gene's germline CDR1 is MNHEY and CDR2 SVGAGI. CDR3 length: 16 residues. Trimming pared 4 bases from V and 6 bases from J, leaving 18 bases between. In DNA form, the CDR3 reads TGTGCCAGCAGTTCCTGGGGAGCGGAGGACGCCGGGGAGCTGTTTTTT. Residues: CASSSWGAEDAGELFF.

This clone came up once. The chain has TRBV23-1 and TRBJ2-1, with a possible D match to TRBD1 (5 bases). TRBV23-1 is an ORF, and what it does is uncertain. The CDR3 is made up of 16 amino acids. Deletions cut 0 bases from V and 6 bases from J, with 15 bases between. The CDR3 spells CASSQSLDTRRNEQFF. The CDR3 DNA reads TGCGCCAGCAGTCAATCCCTGGACACAAGGCGCAATGAGCAGTTCTTC.

This chain joins TRBV27 and TRBJ2-7, with TRBD1 identical over 8 bases. CDR1 is MNHEY and CDR2 is SMNVEV in the germline V gene (reference sequence). V shed 4 bases and J 6 bases; nucleotides not matched to a gene: 8. The CDR3 is 14 amino acids. CDR3 nucleotide sequence: TGTGCCAGCAGTTCTCGGGACAGGCCCACCGAGCAGTACGTC. It is translated as CASSSRDRPTEQYV.

V usage is TRBV5-6 and J usage is TRBJ2-7, with 12 bases fitting TRBD2. V shed 0 bases, J shed 5 bases, and the junction held 9 bases outside the gene matches. Germline CDR1 reads SGHDT; CDR2 reads YYEEEE. This CDR3 contains 17 residues. CDR3 DNA sequence: TGTGCCAGCAGCTTGGGGTGGGGACTAGCGGGTATCCACGAGCAGTACGTC. Translating gives CASSLGWGLAGIHEQYV.

The V and J genes are TRBV19 and TRBJ1-5; D unclear. Trimming pared 6 bases from V and 0 bases from J, leaving 9 bases between. The CDR3 has 14 amino acids. Germline values: CDR1 LNHDA, CDR2 SQIVND (reference sequence). Here the CDR3 DNA reads TGTGCCAGTAGGGAAGAGTTTAGCAATCAGCCCCAGCATTTT. This translates into CASREEFSNQPQHF.

The chain couples TRBV10-2 to TRBJ1-5; tentative D call: TRBD1 (5 bases). V was pared by 4 bases and J by 4 bases, with 11 bases between. CDR1 and CDR2 (germline): WSHSY, SAAADI. This CDR3 has 14 amino acids. The CDR3: CASSGQPANQPQHF. Written as DNA, the CDR3 is TGCGCCAGCAGTGGACAGCCAGCAAATCAGCCCCAGCATTTT.

CDR3 in amino acids: CASDQTLTLRETQYF. The DNA for the CDR3 is TGTGCCAGCGACCAGACCCTTACGTTGAGAGAGACCCAGTACTTC. The chain is built from TRBV6-1 and TRBJ2-5; D gene uncertain. The CDR3 is 15 residues long. Germline CDR1 MNHNS, CDR2 SASEGT. V lost 8 bases, J lost 4 bases, and 20 bases lay in between.

As DNA, the CDR3 is TGTGCCAGCAGCTTAAAAGGACATTTCAATCAGCCCCAGCATTTT. Its translation is CASSLKGHFNQPQHF. The V call is TRBV7-2, the J call TRBJ1-5, with a tentative D call TRBD1 (5 bases). Trimming left V 2 bases short and J 3 bases short, with 11 bases between. The CDR3 extends over 15 amino acids. From germline, CDR1 is SGHTA and CDR2 FQGNSA.